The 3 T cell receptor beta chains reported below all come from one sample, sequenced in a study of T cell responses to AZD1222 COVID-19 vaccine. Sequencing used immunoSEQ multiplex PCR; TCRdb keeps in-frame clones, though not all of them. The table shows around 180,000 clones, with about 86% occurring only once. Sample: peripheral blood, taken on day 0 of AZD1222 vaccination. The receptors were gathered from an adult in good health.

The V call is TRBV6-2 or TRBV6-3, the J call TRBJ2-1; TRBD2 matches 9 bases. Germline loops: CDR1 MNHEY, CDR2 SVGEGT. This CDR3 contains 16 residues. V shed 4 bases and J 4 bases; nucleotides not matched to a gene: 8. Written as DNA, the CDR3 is TGTGCCAGCAGTTCCCCGAGCGGGGGGTTGTACAATGAGCAGTTCTTC. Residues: CASSSPSGGLYNEQFF.

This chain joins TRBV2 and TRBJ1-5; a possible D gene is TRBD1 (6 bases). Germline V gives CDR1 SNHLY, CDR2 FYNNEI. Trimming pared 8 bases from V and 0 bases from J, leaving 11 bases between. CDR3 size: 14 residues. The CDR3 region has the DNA TGTGCCAGCGGACAGTCGGATAGCAATCAGCCCCAGCATTTT. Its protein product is CASGQSDSNQPQHF.

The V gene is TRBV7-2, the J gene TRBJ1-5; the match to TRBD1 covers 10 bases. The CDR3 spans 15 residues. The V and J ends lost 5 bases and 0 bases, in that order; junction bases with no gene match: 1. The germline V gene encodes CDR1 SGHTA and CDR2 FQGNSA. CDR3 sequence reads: CASSRDRGSNQPQHF. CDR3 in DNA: TGTGCCAGCAGCCGGGACAGGGGTAGCAATCAGCCCCAGCATTTT.